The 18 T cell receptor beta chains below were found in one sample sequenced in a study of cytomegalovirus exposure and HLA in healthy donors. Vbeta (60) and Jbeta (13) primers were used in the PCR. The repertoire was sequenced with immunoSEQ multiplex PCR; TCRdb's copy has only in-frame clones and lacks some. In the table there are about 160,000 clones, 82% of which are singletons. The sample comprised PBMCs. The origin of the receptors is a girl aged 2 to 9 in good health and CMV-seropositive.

CDR3 region: CASSYQGGGTQYF. CDR3 in DNA: TGTGCCAGCAGTTACCAGGGGGGAGGTACGCAGTATTTT. The gene calls are TRBV6-5 and TRBJ2-3, with D perhaps TRBD1 (7 bases). Trimming removed 2 bases at V and 8 bases at J, with 11 bases between. Per germline, CDR1 MNHEY and CDR2 SVGAGI. This CDR3 contains 13 residues.

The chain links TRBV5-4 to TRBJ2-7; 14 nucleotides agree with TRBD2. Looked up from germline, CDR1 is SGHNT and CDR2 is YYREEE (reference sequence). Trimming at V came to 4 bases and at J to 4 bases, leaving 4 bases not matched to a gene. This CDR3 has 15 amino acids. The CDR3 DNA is TGTGCCAGCAGCCCGACTAGCGGGAGGGTTTACGAGCAGTACTTC. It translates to CASSPTSGRVYEQYF. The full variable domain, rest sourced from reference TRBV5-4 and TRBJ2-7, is ETGVTQSPTHLIKTRGQQVTLRCSSQSGHNTVSWYQQALGQGPQFIFQYYREEENGRGNFPPRFSGLQFPNYSSELNVNALELDDSALYLCASSPTSGRVYEQYFGPGTRLTVT.

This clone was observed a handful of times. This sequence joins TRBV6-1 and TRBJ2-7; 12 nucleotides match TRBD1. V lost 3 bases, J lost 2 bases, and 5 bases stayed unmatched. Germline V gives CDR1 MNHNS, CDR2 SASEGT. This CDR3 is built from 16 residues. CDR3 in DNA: TGTGCCAGCAGTGATACCGGGACAGGGGGCGCCTACGAGCAGTACTTC. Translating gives CASSDTGTGGAYEQYF.

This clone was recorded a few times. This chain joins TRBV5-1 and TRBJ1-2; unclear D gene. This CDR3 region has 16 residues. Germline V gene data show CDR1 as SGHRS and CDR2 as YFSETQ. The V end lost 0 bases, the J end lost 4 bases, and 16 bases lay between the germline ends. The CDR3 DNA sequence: TGCGCCAGCAGCTTGGGTCAGCGGGTCCCAGGCTATGGCTACACCTTC. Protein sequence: CASSLGQRVPGYGYTF.

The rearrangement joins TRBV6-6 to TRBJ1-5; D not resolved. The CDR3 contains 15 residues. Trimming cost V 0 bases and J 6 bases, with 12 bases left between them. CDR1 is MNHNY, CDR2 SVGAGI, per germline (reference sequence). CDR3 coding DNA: TGTGCCAGCAGTTACTCGGGCAGCAACAGTCAGCCCCAGCATTTT. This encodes CASSYSGSNSQPQHF.

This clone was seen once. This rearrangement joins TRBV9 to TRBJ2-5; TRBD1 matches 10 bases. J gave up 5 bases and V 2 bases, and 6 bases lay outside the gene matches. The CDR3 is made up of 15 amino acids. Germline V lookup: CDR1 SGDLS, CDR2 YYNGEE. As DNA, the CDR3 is TGTGCCAGCAGCGTGGGGACAGGGGATAGGGAGACCCAGTACTTC. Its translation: CASSVGTGDRETQYF.

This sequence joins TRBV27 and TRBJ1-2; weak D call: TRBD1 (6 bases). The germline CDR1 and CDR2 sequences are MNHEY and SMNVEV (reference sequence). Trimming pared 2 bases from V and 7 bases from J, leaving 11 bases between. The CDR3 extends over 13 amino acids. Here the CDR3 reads CASSLRGSGGYTF. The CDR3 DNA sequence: TGTGCCAGCAGTTTAAGGGGGAGCGGTGGCTACACCTTC.

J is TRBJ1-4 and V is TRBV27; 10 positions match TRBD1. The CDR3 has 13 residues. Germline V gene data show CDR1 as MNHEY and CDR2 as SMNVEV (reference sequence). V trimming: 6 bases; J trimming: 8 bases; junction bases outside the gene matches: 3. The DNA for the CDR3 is TGTGCCAGCAGGGGACAGGGGTTAGAAAAACTGTTTTTT. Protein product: CASRGQGLEKLFF.

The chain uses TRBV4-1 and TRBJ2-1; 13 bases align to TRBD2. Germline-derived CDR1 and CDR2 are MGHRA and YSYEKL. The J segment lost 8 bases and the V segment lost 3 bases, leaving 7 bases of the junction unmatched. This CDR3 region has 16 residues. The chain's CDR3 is CASSHPGLAGTDEQFF. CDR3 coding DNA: TGCGCCAGCAGCCATCCGGGACTAGCGGGAACCGATGAGCAGTTCTTC.

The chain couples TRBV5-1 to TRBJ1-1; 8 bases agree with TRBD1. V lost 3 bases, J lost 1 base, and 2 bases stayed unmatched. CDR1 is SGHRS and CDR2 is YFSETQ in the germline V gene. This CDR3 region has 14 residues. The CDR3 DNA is TGCGCCAGCAGCTGGGGGACAGGGAACACTGAAGCTTTCTTT. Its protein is CASSWGTGNTEAFF. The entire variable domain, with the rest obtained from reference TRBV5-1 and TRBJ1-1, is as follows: KAGVTQTPRYLIKTRGQQVTLSCSPISGHRSVSWYQQTPGQGLQFLFEYFSETQRNKGNFPGRFSGRQFSNSRSEMNVSTLELGDSALYLCASSWGTGNTEAFFGQGTRLTVV.

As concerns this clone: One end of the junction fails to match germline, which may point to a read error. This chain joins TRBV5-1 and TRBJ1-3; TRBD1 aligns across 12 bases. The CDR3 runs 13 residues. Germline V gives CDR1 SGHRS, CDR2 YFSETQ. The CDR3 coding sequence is TGCGCCAGCAGCCCCCGGGACAGGGGGCCCTTTTTTTTT. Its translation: CASSPRDRGPFFF.

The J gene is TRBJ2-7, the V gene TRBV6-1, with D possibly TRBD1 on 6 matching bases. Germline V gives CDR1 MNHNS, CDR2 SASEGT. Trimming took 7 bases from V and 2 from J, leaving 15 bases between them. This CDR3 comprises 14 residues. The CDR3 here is CASNLRQATYEQYF. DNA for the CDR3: TGTGCCAGCAACCTCCGACAGGCAACCTACGAGCAGTACTTC.

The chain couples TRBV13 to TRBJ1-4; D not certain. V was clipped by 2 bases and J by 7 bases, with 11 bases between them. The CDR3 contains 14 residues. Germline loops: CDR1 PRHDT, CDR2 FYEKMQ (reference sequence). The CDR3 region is CASSLTLASEKLFF. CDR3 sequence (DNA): TGTGCCAGCAGCTTAACCCTAGCTAGTGAAAAACTGTTTTTT.

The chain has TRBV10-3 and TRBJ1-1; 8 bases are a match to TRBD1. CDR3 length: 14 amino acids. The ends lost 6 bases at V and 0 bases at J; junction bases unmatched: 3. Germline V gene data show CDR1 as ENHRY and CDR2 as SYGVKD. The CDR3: CAIRMDRVNTEAFF. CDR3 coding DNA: TGTGCCATCAGGATGGACAGGGTGAACACTGAAGCTTTCTTT.

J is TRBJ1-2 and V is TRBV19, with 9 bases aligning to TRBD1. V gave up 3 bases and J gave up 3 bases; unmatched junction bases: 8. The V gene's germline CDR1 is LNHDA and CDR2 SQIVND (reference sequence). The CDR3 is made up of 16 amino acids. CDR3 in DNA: TGTGCCAGTAGTATCGGAAGGACAGGGGTGGACTATGGCTACACCTTC. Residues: CASSIGRTGVDYGYTF.

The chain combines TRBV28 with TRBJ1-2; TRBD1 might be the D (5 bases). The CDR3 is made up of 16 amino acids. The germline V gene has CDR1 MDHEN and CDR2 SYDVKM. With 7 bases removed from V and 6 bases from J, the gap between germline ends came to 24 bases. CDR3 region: CASNLPGIDQGHGYTF. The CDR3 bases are TGTGCCAGCAACCTCCCAGGGATAGACCAGGGTCATGGCTACACCTTC.

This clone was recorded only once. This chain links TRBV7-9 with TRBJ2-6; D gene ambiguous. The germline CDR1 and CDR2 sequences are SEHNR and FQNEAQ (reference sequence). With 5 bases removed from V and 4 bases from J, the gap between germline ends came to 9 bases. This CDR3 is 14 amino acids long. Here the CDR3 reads CASSIGVGANVLTF. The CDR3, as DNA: TGTGCCAGCAGCATTGGAGTCGGGGCCAACGTCCTGACTTTC. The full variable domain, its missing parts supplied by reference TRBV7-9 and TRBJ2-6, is DTGVSQNPRHKITKRGQNVTFRCDPISEHNRLYWYRQTLGQGPEFLTYFQNEAQLEKSRLLSDRFSAERPKGSFSTLEIQRTEQGDSAMYLCASSIGVGANVLTFGAGSRLTVL.

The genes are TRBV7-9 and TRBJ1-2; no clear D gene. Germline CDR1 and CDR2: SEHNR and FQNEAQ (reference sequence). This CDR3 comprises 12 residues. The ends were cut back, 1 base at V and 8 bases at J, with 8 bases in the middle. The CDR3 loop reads CASSLGGLGYTF. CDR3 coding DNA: TGTGCCAGCAGCTTAGGAGGGTTGGGCTACACCTTC.